The 27 T cell receptor beta chains given below trace back to one sample, sequenced in a study of response to subunit inactivated influenza vaccine. TCRdb analysed the RT-PCR reads with MiXCR anew, one entry per CDR3 protein. The sample lists about 620,000 distinct CDR3 sequences; roughly 12% were seen once. Material: PBMCs from blood, obtained on the day of vaccination. These receptor sequences come from a man between 45 and 60 years old who received an inactivated influenza vaccine.

The V and J genes are TRBV29-1 and TRBJ2-3, with a weak D call TRBD1 (6 bases). CDR3 length: 11 amino acids. Deletions cut 7 bases from V and 15 bases from J, with 20 bases between. Germline V gene data show CDR1 as SQVTM and CDR2 as ANQGSEA. The CDR3 spells CSAGGDKHSYF. DNA for the CDR3: TGCAGCGCTGGGGGCGACAAACATAGTTATTTT.

In this sample, this clonotype turned up a few times. V and J are TRBV6-2 or TRBV6-3 and TRBJ2-4, with 7 bases matching TRBD2. J gave up 6 bases and V 2 bases, and 13 bases lay outside the gene matches. Germline-derived CDR1 and CDR2 are MNHEY and SVGEGT. CDR3 size: 17 residues. CDR3 DNA sequence: TGTGCCAGCAGTTACGCTTCCCCTGAGCGGGGAGGAAACATTCAGTACTTC. Encoded protein: CASSYASPERGGNIQYF.

V gene TRBV6-1 combines with J gene TRBJ2-1; D is undetermined. Germline V lookup: CDR1 MNHNS, CDR2 SASEGT. V was cut by 5 bases and J by 5 bases, with 13 bases left in between. This CDR3 spans 14 amino acids. CDR3 region: CASSPAEKNNEQFF. CDR3 in DNA: TGTGCCAGCAGTCCTGCGGAAAAAAACAATGAGCAGTTCTTC.

This clonotype was found a few times. The rearrangement joins TRBV7-2 to TRBJ2-1; D remains ambiguous. The CDR3 has 14 amino acids. Looked up from germline, CDR1 is SGHTA and CDR2 is FQGNSA. Deletions cut 1 base from V and 8 bases from J, with 12 bases between. The CDR3 region has the DNA TGTGCCAGCAGCTTAGTCGCCCCAGTCCATGAGCAGTTCTTC. This translates into CASSLVAPVHEQFF.

This clonotype has only a few counts. This sequence joins TRBV7-8 and TRBJ2-3; D might be TRBD1 or TRBD2, each matching 5 bases. From germline, CDR1 is SGHVS and CDR2 FQNEAQ. The V end was cut by 7 bases, the J end by 5 bases, with 16 bases between. The CDR3 sequence is 14 residues long. The chain's CDR3 is CASTAGTRLDTQYF. As DNA, the CDR3 is TGTGCCAGCACGGCAGGGACCAGGTTAGATACGCAGTATTTT.

This clonotype was seen a handful of times. This chain connects TRBV7-9 to TRBJ2-7; D not resolved. The CDR3 covers 12 residues. Trimming stripped 1 base from V and 6 bases from J, with 7 bases between. The germline gives CDR1 SEHNR, CDR2 FQNEAQ (reference sequence). CDR3 bases: TGTGCCAGCAGCTTAGGTCAAATCGAGCAGTACTTC. As protein: CASSLGQIEQYF. Full variable domain (rest looked up from reference TRBV7-9 and TRBJ2-7): DTGVSQNPRHKITKRGQNVTFRCDPISEHNRLYWYRQTLGQGPEFLTYFQNEAQLEKSRLLSDRFSAERPKGSFSTLEIQRTEQGDSAMYLCASSLGQIEQYFGPGTRLTVT.

This clonotype was seen a handful of times. The V and J genes are TRBV29-1 and TRBJ2-2; D may be TRBD2 (5 bases). This CDR3 spans 15 amino acids. V dropped 6 bases and J dropped 1 base, with 15 bases sitting between them. In germline, CDR1 is SQVTM, CDR2 ANQGSEA. DNA of the CDR3: TGCAGCGTGACATCTCCGGGGATGAACACCGGGGAGCTGTTTTTT. This codes for CSVTSPGMNTGELFF.

This clonotype was counted only a few times. This chain links TRBV7-9 with TRBJ2-5; D is ambiguous. V lost 5 bases, J lost 5 bases, and 9 bases lay in between. CDR1 SEHNR and CDR2 FQNEAQ come from the germline V gene (reference sequence). The length of the CDR3 is 12 residues. CDR3 residues: CASSPSKETQYF. CDR3 DNA: TGTGCCAGCAGCCCGTCGAAGGAGACCCAGTACTTC.

This clonotype showed up many times. The chain joins TRBV11-2 to TRBJ2-3, with D unresolved. Per the germline V gene, CDR1 is SGHAT and CDR2 is FQNNGV. The CDR3 is made up of 14 amino acids. V shed 0 bases and J shed 4 bases, with 8 bases lying between them. The CDR3 spells CASSLERSPDTQYF. Written as DNA, the CDR3 is TGTGCCAGCAGCTTAGAACGGTCCCCAGATACGCAGTATTTT.

This clonotype showed up just a few times. The genes are TRBV12-3 or TRBV12-4 and TRBJ1-5; no reliable D call. This CDR3 comprises 14 residues. The V and J ends lost 6 bases and 3 bases respectively, with 12 bases between them. The CDR3: CASSSAGANQPQHF. The CDR3 region has the DNA TGTGCCAGCAGCAGCGCAGGCGCCAATCAGCCCCAGCATTTT.

This sequence joins TRBV5-5 and TRBJ2-5; 13 nucleotides line up with TRBD2. Trimming at V came to 5 bases and at J to 14 bases, leaving 18 bases not matched to a gene. This CDR3 is 16 amino acids long. CDR1 and CDR2 from the germline V gene are SGHKS and YYEKEE (reference sequence). CDR3 amino acids: CASRENPGLAGVAGYF. CDR3 DNA: TGTGCCAGCAGAGAGAACCCCGGACTAGCGGGGGTGGCAGGTTACTTC.

This clonotype showed up many times. V is TRBV7-6 and J is TRBJ2-1; weak D call: TRBD2 (6 bases). V was shortened by 3 bases and J by 0 bases, with 12 bases between the two germline ends. Germline CDR1 SGHVS, CDR2 FNYEAQ. The CDR3 spans 16 residues. CDR3 residues: CASSFEAGSSYNEQFF. The CDR3 bases are TGTGCCAGCAGCTTTGAGGCGGGATCCTCCTACAATGAGCAGTTCTTC. The full variable domain, with the rest looked up from reference TRBV7-6 and TRBJ2-1, is GAGVSQSPRYKVTKRGQDVALRCDPISGHVSLYWYRQALGQGPEFLTYFNYEAQQDKSGLPNDRFSAERPEGSISTLTIQRTEQRDSAMYRCASSFEAGSSYNEQFFGPGTRLTVL.

The rearrangement uses TRBV5-4 and TRBJ2-1; 11 bases map to TRBD2. J lost 0 bases, V lost 4 bases, and 9 bases had no gene match. This CDR3 region has 18 residues. CDR1 SGHNT and CDR2 YYREEE come from the germline V gene (reference sequence). The CDR3 DNA follows: TGTGCCAGCAGCGGCGGGACTAGCGGAGGTAGCTCCTACAATGAGCAGTTCTTC. Translation: CASSGGTSGGSSYNEQFF.

This clonotype occurred a few times. The rearrangement uses TRBV6-1 and TRBJ2-2; 8 bases are shared with TRBD1. J gave up 6 bases and V 7 bases, and 10 bases lay outside the gene matches. CDR3 length equals 15 residues. In germline, CDR1 is MNHNS, CDR2 SASEGT. The CDR3 sequence: CASNPQGARPGELFF. Here the CDR3 DNA reads TGTGCCAGCAATCCGCAGGGGGCGCGTCCCGGGGAGCTGTTTTTT.

This clonotype appeared many times. The chain carries TRBV6-2 or TRBV6-3 and TRBJ2-1, with TRBD2 matching 7 bases. CDR3 length: 16 residues. Germline-derived CDR1 and CDR2 are MNHEY and SVGEGT. The J segment lost 0 bases and the V segment lost 1 base, leaving 3 bases of the junction unmatched. This CDR3 reads CASSYLRGSSYNEQFF. The CDR3 DNA reads TGTGCCAGCAGTTACTTGCGGGGGAGCTCCTACAATGAGCAGTTCTTC.

This clonotype was seen once. Sequence at one end of the junction differs from germline and may be a read error. The chain couples TRBV7-2 to TRBJ2-3; maybe TRBD2 (7 bases). There are 16 residues in the CDR3. From germline, CDR1 is SGHTA and CDR2 FQGNSA. The CDR3 DNA follows: TGTGCCAGCAGCTTACCCCGGGGGGCTGGGGCAGATACGGAGTATTTT. This sequence encodes CASSLPRGAGADTEYF.

The V call is TRBV20-1, the J call TRBJ1-5, with D possibly being TRBD1 (6 bases). CDR1 is DFQATT and CDR2 is SNEGSKA in the germline V gene (reference sequence). The CDR3 contains 13 residues. Trimming left V 6 bases short and J 7 bases short, with 16 bases between. The CDR3 nucleotides are TGCAGTGCCATGTACAGGGTGGACCAGCCCCAGCATTTT. It translates to CSAMYRVDQPQHF.

The chain carries TRBV11-2 and TRBJ2-3, with 11 bases aligning to TRBD2. V was pared by 1 base and J by 0 bases, with 6 bases of the junction left unmatched. In germline, CDR1 is SGHAT, CDR2 FQNNGV. The CDR3 spans 18 residues. The CDR3 here is CASSLGTSGGSSTDTQYF. The CDR3 DNA sequence: TGTGCCAGCAGCTTAGGAACTAGCGGGGGATCTAGCACAGATACGCAGTATTTT.

In this sample, this clonotype turned up a few times. The chain is built from TRBV5-1 and TRBJ2-2, with D perhaps matching TRBD1 or TRBD2 (5 bases each). Looked up from germline, CDR1 is SGHRS and CDR2 is YFSETQ. V lost 0 bases, J lost 4 bases, and 13 bases lay in between. This CDR3 contains 16 residues. CDR3 loop: CASSLGLGVRTGELFF. The CDR3 DNA sequence: TGCGCCAGCAGCTTGGGTTTGGGGGTCCGCACCGGGGAGCTGTTTTTT. The full variable domain, with the rest looked up from reference TRBV5-1 and TRBJ2-2, is KAGVTQTPRYLIKTRGQQVTLSCSPISGHRSVSWYQQTPGQGLQFLFEYFSETQRNKGNFPGRFSGRQFSNSRSEMNVSTLELGDSALYLCASSLGLGVRTGELFFGEGSRLTVL.

This clonotype occurred many times. The V and J genes are TRBV20-1 and TRBJ2-5, with TRBD2 identical over 9 bases. V shed 6 bases, J shed 5 bases, and the junction held 7 bases outside the gene matches. Germline CDR1 DFQATT, CDR2 SNEGSKA (reference sequence). CDR3 length: 13 residues. CDR3 nucleotides: TGCAGTGCGAAGACTAGCGGCGAGGAGACCCAGTACTTC. Translation: CSAKTSGEETQYF.

This chain connects TRBV7-2 to TRBJ1-6; no clear D gene. The CDR3 spans 15 residues. V dropped 3 bases and J dropped 3 bases, with 9 bases sitting between them. Germline CDR1 SGHTA, CDR2 FQGNSA. The CDR3 protein is CASSFSKDYNSPLHF. For the CDR3, the DNA is TGTGCCAGCAGCTTTTCTAAGGACTATAATTCACCCCTCCACTTT.

This chain joins TRBV5-1 and TRBJ2-3, with D perhaps matching TRBD2 (5 bases). The CDR3 covers 16 residues. With 1 base removed from V and 2 bases from J, the gap between germline ends came to 14 bases. From germline, CDR1 is SGHRS and CDR2 YFSETQ. The CDR3 sequence: CASSLRSGTSTDTQYF. For the CDR3, the DNA is TGCGCCAGCAGCTTGCGATCGGGAACCTCCACAGATACGCAGTATTTT.

The chain has TRBV15 and TRBJ2-7, with D perhaps being TRBD1 or TRBD2 (5 bases each). V was clipped by 0 bases and J by 6 bases, with 15 bases between them. The CDR3 has 15 amino acids. CDR1 LNHNV and CDR2 YYDKDF come from the germline V gene (reference sequence). The CDR3 nucleotides read TGTGCCACCAGCAGAGATTGGGACCAGGGCTCCGAGCAGTACTTC. It encodes CATSRDWDQGSEQYF. Based on the CDR3 plus reference TRBV15 and TRBJ2-7, the full variable domain is DAMVIQNPRYQVTQFGKPVTLSCSQTLNHNVMYWYQQKSSQAPKLLFHYYDKDFNNEADTPDNFQSRRPNTSFCFLDIRSPGLGDTAMYLCATSRDWDQGSEQYFGPGTRLTVT.

The chain couples TRBV28 to TRBJ2-7; D assignment may be TRBD1 or TRBD2 (5 bases each). In germline, CDR1 is MDHEN, CDR2 SYDVKM. The ends were cut back, 4 bases at V and 1 base at J, with 26 bases in the middle. The CDR3 loop spans 19 amino acids. The CDR3 loop reads CASSSYSRDAGLGSYEQYF. As DNA, the CDR3 is TGTGCCAGCAGTTCGTATTCCCGGGACGCGGGCCTGGGTTCCTACGAGCAGTACTTC. Complete variable domain (other parts from reference TRBV28 and TRBJ2-7): DVKVTQSSRYLVKRTGEKVFLECVQDMDHENMFWYRQDPGLGLRLIYFSYDVKMKEKGDIPEGYSVSREKKERFSLILESASTNQTSMYLCASSSYSRDAGLGSYEQYFGPGTRLTVT.

The rearrangement uses TRBV5-1 and TRBJ2-2; 8 bases map to TRBD1. Trimming removed 7 bases from V and 4 bases from J; junction bases left unmatched: 6. The germline CDR1 and CDR2 sequences are SGHRS and YFSETQ. The CDR3 runs to 14 residues. The CDR3 protein is CASHPGGGTGELFF. The DNA of the CDR3 is TGCGCCAGCCACCCAGGGGGCGGCACCGGGGAGCTGTTTTTT. Full variable domain (rest looked up from reference TRBV5-1 and TRBJ2-2): KAGVTQTPRYLIKTRGQQVTLSCSPISGHRSVSWYQQTPGQGLQFLFEYFSETQRNKGNFPGRFSGRQFSNSRSEMNVSTLELGDSALYLCASHPGGGTGELFFGEGSRLTVL.

This clonotype has just a few counts. The chain is built from TRBV4-1 and TRBJ2-3; D uncertain. Per the germline V gene, CDR1 is MGHRA and CDR2 is YSYEKL. Trimming removed 1 base at V and 1 base at J, with 12 bases between. This CDR3 comprises 16 residues. The chain's CDR3 is CASSQVSLVGTDTQYF. The CDR3 region has the DNA TGCGCCAGCAGCCAAGTCTCCCTGGTAGGCACAGATACGCAGTATTTT.

The V and J genes are TRBV18 and TRBJ2-1; 12 nucleotides align to TRBD2. The ends lost 0 bases at V and 2 bases at J; junction bases unmatched: 5. The CDR3 has 18 residues. CDR1 KGHSH and CDR2 LQKENI come from the germline V gene. CDR3 residues: CASSPPSLAGGPYNEQFF. The DNA for the CDR3 is TGTGCCAGCTCACCACCTTCTCTAGCGGGAGGGCCCTACAATGAGCAGTTCTTC. Filled out from reference TRBV18 and TRBJ2-1, the complete variable domain reads NAGVMQNPRHLVRRRGQEARLRCSPMKGHSHVYWYRQLPEEGLKFMVYLQKENIIDESGMPKERFSAEFPKEGPSILRIQQVVRGDSAAYFCASSPPSLAGGPYNEQFFGPGTRLTVL.